The source of this T cell receptor (beta chain) is a study of blood T cell repertoires in COVID-19. As for the study in general: Sites in the United States, Italy and Spain provided acute and convalescent COVID-19 samples.

The method was immunoSEQ multiplex PCR; TCRdb's version includes in-frame clones alone and lacks a portion of them. Among around 140,000 clones listed, about 80% were seen once. Trimming left V 7 bases short and J 0 bases short, with 13 bases between. Germline CDR1 is LNHDA and CDR2 is SQIVND (reference sequence). This CDR3 has 15 amino acids. Sample: peripheral blood. The receptor was isolated from a human donor in a cohort sampled during active COVID-19. This chain joins TRBV19 and TRBJ2-4; D is perhaps TRBD1 (5 bases). The CDR3 region has the DNA TGTGCCAGTACTCATCAGGGCCTAGCCAAAAACATTCAGTACTTC. It encodes CASTHQGLAKNIQYF.